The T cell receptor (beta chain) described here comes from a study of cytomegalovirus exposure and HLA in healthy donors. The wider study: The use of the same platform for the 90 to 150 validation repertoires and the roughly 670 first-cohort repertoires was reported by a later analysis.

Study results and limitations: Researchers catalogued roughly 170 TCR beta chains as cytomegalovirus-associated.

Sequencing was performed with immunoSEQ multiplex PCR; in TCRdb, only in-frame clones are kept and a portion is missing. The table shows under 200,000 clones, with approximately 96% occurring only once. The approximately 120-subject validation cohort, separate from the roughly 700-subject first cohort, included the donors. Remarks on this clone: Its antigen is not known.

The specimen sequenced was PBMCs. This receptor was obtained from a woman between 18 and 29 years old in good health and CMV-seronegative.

Here the CDR3 reads CASSYRDTEAFF. The DNA for the CDR3 is TGCGCCAGCAGCTACCGGGACACTGAAGCTTTCTTT. The chain employs TRBV5-1 and TRBJ1-1; D not certain. V was shortened by 3 bases and J by 3 bases, with 6 bases between the two germline ends. From germline, CDR1 is SGHRS and CDR2 YFSETQ. The CDR3 has 12 residues. The full variable domain, its missing parts supplied by reference TRBV5-1 and TRBJ1-1, is KAGVTQTPRYLIKTRGQQVTLSCSPISGHRSVSWYQQTPGQGLQFLFEYFSETQRNKGNFPGRFSGRQFSNSRSEMNVSTLELGDSALYLCASSYRDTEAFFGQGTRLTVV.